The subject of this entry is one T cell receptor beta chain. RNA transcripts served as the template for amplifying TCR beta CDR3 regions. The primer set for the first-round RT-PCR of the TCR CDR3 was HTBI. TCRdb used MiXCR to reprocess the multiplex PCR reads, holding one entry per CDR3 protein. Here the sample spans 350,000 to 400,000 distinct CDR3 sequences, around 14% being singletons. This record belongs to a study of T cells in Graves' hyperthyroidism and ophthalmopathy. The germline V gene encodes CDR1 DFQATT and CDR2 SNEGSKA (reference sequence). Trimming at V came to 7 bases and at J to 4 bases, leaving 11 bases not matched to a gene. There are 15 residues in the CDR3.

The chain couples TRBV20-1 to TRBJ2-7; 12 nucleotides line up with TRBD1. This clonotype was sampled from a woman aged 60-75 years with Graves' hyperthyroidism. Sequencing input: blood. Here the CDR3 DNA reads TGCAGTGTTGCCGGGACAGGGGGCTTCTTATACGAGCAGTACTTC. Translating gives CSVAGTGGFLYEQYF.